These 4 T cell receptor beta chains share one sample of origin, sequenced in a study of neurological immune-mediated disorders. TCRdb recomputed calls from the 5' RACE reads with MiXCR, one row per CDR3 protein. The table lists under 80,000 distinct CDR3 sequences, 4.5% to 5.5% of them singletons. The sample was PBMCs. The receptor set was obtained from a woman in her forties or fifties with multiple sclerosis.

This clonotype has ten or more counts. This sequence joins TRBV5-5 and TRBJ1-2; D unresolved. Germline CDR1 is SGHKS and CDR2 is YYEKEE (reference sequence). Trimming shortened V by 2 bases and J by 0 bases, and 11 bases separated the two germline ends. CDR3 size: 15 residues. CDR3 sequence (DNA): TGTGCCAGCAGCTTAAACGAGGTAGCTAACTATGGCTACACCTTC. Encoded protein: CASSLNEVANYGYTF.

This clonotype is a singleton in its sample. The chain employs TRBV12-3 or TRBV12-4 and TRBJ1-3; D may be TRBD1 (5 bases). The CDR3 totals 12 residues. V shed 5 bases and J shed 9 bases, with 11 bases lying between them. The CDR3 reads CASSPLQGTIYF. The CDR3, as DNA: TGTGCCAGCAGTCCCCTCCAGGGCACCATATATTTT.

This clonotype was found many times. The chain links TRBV4-1 to TRBJ2-1; D call uncertain. V dropped 1 base and J dropped 5 bases, with 12 bases sitting between them. The CDR3 is made up of 15 amino acids. The germline gives CDR1 MGHRA, CDR2 YSYEKL. CDR3: CASSQVGSSNNEQFF. The DNA of the CDR3 is TGCGCCAGCAGCCAAGTCGGGTCCTCAAACAATGAGCAGTTCTTC.

This clonotype was counted ten times or more. The V call is TRBV20-1, the J call TRBJ2-1; 7 bases align to TRBD2. The CDR3 is 13 amino acids. V was pared by 3 bases and J by 4 bases, with 3 bases of the junction left unmatched. The germline gives CDR1 DFQATT, CDR2 SNEGSKA (reference sequence). DNA of the CDR3: TGCAGTGCTAGTGGGGGGGAGTACAATGAGCAGTTCTTC. It specifies CSASGGEYNEQFF.